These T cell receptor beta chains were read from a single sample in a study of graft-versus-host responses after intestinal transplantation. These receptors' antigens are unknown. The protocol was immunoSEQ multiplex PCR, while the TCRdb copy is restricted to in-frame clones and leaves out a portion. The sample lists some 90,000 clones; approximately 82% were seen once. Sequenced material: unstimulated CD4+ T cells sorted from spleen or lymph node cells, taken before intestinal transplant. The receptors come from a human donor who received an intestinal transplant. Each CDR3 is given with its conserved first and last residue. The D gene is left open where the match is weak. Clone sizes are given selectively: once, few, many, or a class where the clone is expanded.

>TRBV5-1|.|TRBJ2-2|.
TGCGCCAGCAGCTTGGATGGCAGGGTGCCCGGGGAGCTGTTTTTT
CASSLDGRVPGELFF
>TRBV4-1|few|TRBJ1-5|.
TGCGCCAGCAGCCATCAAGGGGGGGGCAATCAGCCCCAGCATTTT
CASSHQGGGNQPQHF
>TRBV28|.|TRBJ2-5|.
TGTGCCAGCAGCGCTTCGGGACTCCCTATCGAGACCCAGTACTTC
CASSASGLPIETQYF
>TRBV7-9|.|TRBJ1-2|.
TGTGCCAGCAGCTCCCGGAGGTCCCGGGCCACTAACTATGGCTACACCTTC
CASSSRRSRATNYGYTF
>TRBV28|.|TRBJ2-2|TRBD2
TGTGCCAGCAGTTTAGGGACTATAGGCCCCGGGGAGCTGTTTTTT
CASSLGTIGPGELFF
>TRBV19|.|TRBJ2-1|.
TGTGCCAGTATCAACGTGCGCGAAAGCAATGAGCAGTTCTTC
CASINVRESNEQFF
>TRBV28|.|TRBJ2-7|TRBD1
TGTGCCAGCAGTCCGGGACAGACCTACGAGCAGTACTTC
CASSPGQTYEQYF
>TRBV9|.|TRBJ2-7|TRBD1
TGTGCCAGCAGCCCCCGGGCCGGGACAGGGGGGATTCCCCACTACTACGAGCAGTACTTC
CASSPRAGTGGIPHYYEQYF
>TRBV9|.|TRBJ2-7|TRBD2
TGTGCCAGCAGCGAGAGGACTAGCGGGAGTTCCGGCGAGCAGTACTTC
CASSERTSGSSGEQYF
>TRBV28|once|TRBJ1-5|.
TGTGCCAGTTGGGAGGGGAATCAGCCCCAGCATTTT
CASWEGNQPQHF
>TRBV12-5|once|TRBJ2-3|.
TGTGCTAGTGGTTTAGGGACTTTAGATACGCAGTATTTT
CASGLGTLDTQYF
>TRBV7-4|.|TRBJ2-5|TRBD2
TGTGCCAGCAGCTTAGGCCCGAGCGGGAGCTGCCAAGAGACCCAGTACTTC
CASSLGPSGSCQETQYF
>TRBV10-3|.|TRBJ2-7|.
TGTGCCATCAGGCAGGGGAGTGGCAACGAGCAGTACTTC
CAIRQGSGNEQYF
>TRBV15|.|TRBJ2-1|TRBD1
TGTGCCACCAGCAGAGACAGGGGGCGTTCGCAGTTCTTC
CATSRDRGRSQFF
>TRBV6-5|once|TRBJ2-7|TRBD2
TGTGCCAGCAGTTACTCATTTCCGGGAGGCATCTACGAGCAGTACTTC
CASSYSFPGGIYEQYF
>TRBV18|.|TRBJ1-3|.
TGTGCCAGCTCACCAGTTGGCGGCAGCTCTGGAAACACCATATATTTT
CASSPVGGSSGNTIYF
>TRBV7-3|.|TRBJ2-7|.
TGTGCCAGCAGCTTAAATCAGGGCTACGAGCAGTACTTC
CASSLNQGYEQYF
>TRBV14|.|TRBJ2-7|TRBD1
TGTGCCAGCAGCCTCGGACAGGGGTTCCACGAGCAGTACTTC
CASSLGQGFHEQYF
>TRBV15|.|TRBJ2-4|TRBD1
TGTGCCACCAGCAGGACAGGGGCGGACAACATTCAGTACTTC
CATSRTGADNIQYF
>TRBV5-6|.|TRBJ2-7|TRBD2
TGTGCCAGCAGCTACCTAGCGGGAGGGCCCCAGCAGTACTTC
CASSYLAGGPQQYF
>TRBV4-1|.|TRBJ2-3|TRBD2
TGCGCCAGCAGCCTTAGCGGGGCGTCCACAGATACGCAGTATTTT
CASSLSGASTDTQYF
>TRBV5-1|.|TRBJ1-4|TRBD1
TGCGCCAGCACCCCAGGAGGGCAGGGGGTGGAAAAACTGTTTTTT
CASTPGGQGVEKLFF
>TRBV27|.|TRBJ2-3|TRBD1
TGTGCCAGCAGTACGGACAGGGTGCTGTCGGATACGCAGTATTTT
CASSTDRVLSDTQYF
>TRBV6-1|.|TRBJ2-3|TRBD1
TGTGCCAGCAGTGGACAGACAGGGGCAGATACGCAGTATTTT
CASSGQTGADTQYF
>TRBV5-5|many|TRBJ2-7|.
TGTGCCAGCAGGATGAGGCTGCCTCCTGGCGAGCAGTACTTC
CASRMRLPPGEQYF
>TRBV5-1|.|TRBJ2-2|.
TGCGCCAGCGCCCCAGGGTGGATGTCCGCCGGGGAGCTGTTTTTT
CASAPGWMSAGELFF
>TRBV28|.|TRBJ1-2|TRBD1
TGTGCCAGCAGTATACGGACAGGTTTGTCTTATGGCTACACCTTC
CASSIRTGLSYGYTF
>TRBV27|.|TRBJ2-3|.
TGTGCCAGCGGGGGCTTAGGGACAGATACGCAGTATTTT
CASGGLGTDTQYF
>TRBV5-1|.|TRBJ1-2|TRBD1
TGCGCCAGCAGCCTGGACAGGGGGGTTGACTATGGCTACACCTTC
CASSLDRGVDYGYTF
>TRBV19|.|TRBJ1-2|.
TGTGCCAGTAGTACCCCAGGGAGGGACCTTGGCTACACCTTC
CASSTPGRDLGYTF